The entry below describes one T cell receptor beta chain. This sample stems from a study of blood T cell repertoires in COVID-19. Turning to the study itself: The United States, Italy and Spain were the sources of the acute and convalescent COVID-19 samples.

Clones were read by immunoSEQ multiplex PCR, and TCRdb kept only the in-frame ones, dropping some. This repertoire shows fewer than 700,000 clones, around 90% found once; its top ten account for 7.5% to 9.5%. Trimming took 0 bases from V and 0 from J; bases not matched to a gene: 6. CDR1 and CDR2 from the germline V gene are LNHDA and SQIVND (reference sequence). This CDR3 region has 18 residues. V and J are TRBV19 and TRBJ1-5, with 9 positions matching TRBD1. Sample: peripheral blood. The receptor was isolated from a woman between 50 and 59 years old with COVID-19, enrolled during active disease. CDR3 coding DNA: TGTGCCAGTAGTATAGAAGGGGGGACAGGGACTAGCAATCAGCCCCAGCATTTT. Translation: CASSIEGGTGTSNQPQHF.